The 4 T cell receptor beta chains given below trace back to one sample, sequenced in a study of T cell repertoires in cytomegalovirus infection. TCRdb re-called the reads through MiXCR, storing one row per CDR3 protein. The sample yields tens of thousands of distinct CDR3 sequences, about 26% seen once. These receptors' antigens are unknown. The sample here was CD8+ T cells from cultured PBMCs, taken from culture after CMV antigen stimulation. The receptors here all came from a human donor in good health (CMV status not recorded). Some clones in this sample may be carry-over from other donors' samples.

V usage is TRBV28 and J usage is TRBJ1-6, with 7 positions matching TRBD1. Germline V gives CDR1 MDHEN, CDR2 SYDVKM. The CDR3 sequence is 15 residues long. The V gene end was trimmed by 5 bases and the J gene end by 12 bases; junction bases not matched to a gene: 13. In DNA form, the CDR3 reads TGTGCCAGCAGTCAGCCGGACAGGACATTCGGACCCCTCCACTTT. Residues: CASSQPDRTFGPLHF.

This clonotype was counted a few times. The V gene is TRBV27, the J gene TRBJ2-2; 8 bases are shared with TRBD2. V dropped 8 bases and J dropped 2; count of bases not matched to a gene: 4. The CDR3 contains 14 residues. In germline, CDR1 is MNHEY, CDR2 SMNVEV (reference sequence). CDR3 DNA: TGTGCCAGCTGCCTAGCGGGTAACACCGGGGAGCTGTTTTTT. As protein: CASCLAGNTGELFF.

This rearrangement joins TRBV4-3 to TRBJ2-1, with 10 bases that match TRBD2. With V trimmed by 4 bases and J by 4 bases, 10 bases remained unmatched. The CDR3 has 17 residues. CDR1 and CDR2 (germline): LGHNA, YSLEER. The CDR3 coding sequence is TGCGCCAGCAGCCCCCGAAGAGCGGGAGGGCCGTACAATGAGCAGTTCTTC. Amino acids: CASSPRRAGGPYNEQFF.

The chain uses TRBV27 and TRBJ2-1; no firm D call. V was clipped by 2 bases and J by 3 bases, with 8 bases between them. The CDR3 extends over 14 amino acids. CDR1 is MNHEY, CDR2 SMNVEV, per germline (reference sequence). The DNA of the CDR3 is TGTGCCAGCAGTTTACAGGCGGACTACAATGAGCAGTTCTTC. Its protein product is CASSLQADYNEQFF.